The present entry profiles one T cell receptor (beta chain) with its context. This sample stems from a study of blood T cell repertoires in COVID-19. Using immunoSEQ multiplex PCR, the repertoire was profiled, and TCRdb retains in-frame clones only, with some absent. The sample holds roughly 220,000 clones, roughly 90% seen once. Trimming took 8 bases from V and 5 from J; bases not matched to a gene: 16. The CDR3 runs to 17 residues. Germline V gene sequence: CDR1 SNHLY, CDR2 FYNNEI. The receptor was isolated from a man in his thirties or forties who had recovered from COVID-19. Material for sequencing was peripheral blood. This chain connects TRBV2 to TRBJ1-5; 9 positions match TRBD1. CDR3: CASHILPGQGKDQPQHF. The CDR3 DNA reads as TGTGCCAGCCATATTCTACCGGGACAGGGTAAGGATCAGCCCCAGCATTTT.